Here is one T cell receptor (beta chain) with its context. As yet, its antigen is unknown. Using immunoSEQ multiplex PCR, the repertoire was profiled, and TCRdb retains in-frame clones only, with some absent. The sample shows 70,000 to 95,000 clones, about 89% of them seen only once. The source of the sample is a study of T cell responses to AZD1222 COVID-19 vaccine. General study points: Repertoires were obtained solely post-peak T cell response. In a largely white British group with more females than males, clonal diversity was possibly underestimated.

The V end lost 2 bases, the J end lost 2 bases, and 10 bases lay between the germline ends. Germline V lookup: CDR1 KGHSH, CDR2 LQKENI. This CDR3 is 14 amino acids long. The chain recombines TRBV18 with TRBJ2-7; TRBD1 or TRBD2 may be the D gene (6 bases each). The sequence was collected from an adult who received the AZD1222 COVID-19 vaccine. Sequences were derived from peripheral blood, sampled 28 days after the second AZD1222 dose. The CDR3 is CASSPSGATYEQYF. CDR3 in DNA: TGTGCCAGCTCACCATCGGGGGCCACCTACGAGCAGTACTTC. The variable domain in full, completed from reference TRBV18 and TRBJ2-7, reads NAGVMQNPRHLVRRRGQEARLRCSPMKGHSHVYWYRQLPEEGLKFMVYLQKENIIDESGMPKERFSAEFPKEGPSILRIQQVVRGDSAAYFCASSPSGATYEQYFGPGTRLTVT.